This TCR beta chain originates from a study of long-term antiretroviral therapy in people with HIV. This was the immunoSEQ v3.0 assay at survey level. Sequencing was performed with immunoSEQ multiplex PCR; in TCRdb, only in-frame clones are kept and a portion is missing. The sample shows some 43,000 clones, around nine tenths of them seen only once. The source material was unsorted PBMCs, sampled 0.1 years before starting antiretroviral therapy. The receptor comes from a woman between 45 and 65 years old with HIV.

CDR3 nucleotides: TGTGCCAGCAGCGAGAGGGGCAATGGCAATCAGCCCCAGCATTTT. It translates to CASSERGNGNQPQHF. V gene TRBV9 combines with J gene TRBJ1-5, with D possibly TRBD1 on 5 matching bases. Germline V lookup: CDR1 SGDLS, CDR2 YYNGEE. The CDR3 runs to 15 residues. With 3 bases removed from V and 2 bases from J, the gap between germline ends came to 12 bases.